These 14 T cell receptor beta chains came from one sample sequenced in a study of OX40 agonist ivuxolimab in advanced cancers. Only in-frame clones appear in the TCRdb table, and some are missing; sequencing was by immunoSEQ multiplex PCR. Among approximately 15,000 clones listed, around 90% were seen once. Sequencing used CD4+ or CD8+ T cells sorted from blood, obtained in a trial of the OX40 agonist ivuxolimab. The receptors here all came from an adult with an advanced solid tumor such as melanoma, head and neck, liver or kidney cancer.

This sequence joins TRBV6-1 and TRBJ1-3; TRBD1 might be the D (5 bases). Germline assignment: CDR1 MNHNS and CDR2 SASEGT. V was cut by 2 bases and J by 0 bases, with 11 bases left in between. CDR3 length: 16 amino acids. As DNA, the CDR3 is TGTGCCAGCAGTGAATGGAACAGGAACTCTGGAAACACCATATATTTT. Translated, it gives CASSEWNRNSGNTIYF.

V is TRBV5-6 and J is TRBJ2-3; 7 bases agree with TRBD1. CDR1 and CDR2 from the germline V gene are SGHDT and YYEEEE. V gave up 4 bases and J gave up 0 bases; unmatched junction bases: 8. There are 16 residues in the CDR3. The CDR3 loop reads CASSDHRGISTDTQYF. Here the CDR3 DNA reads TGTGCCAGCAGCGATCACAGGGGCATTAGCACAGATACGCAGTATTTT.

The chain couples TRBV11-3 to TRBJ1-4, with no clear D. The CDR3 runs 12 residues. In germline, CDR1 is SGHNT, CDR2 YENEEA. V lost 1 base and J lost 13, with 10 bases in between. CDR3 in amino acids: CASSLAVDGLFF. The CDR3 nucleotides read TGTGCCAGCAGCTTAGCTGTTGACGGACTGTTTTTT.

CDR3 nucleotide sequence: TGTGCCAGCAGCCAATCGGGCAGGGGTGATTCACCCCTCCACTTT. Translated: CASSQSGRGDSPLHF. The chain carries TRBV16 and TRBJ1-6, with D perhaps matching TRBD1 (6 bases). CDR1 and CDR2 (germline): KGHSY, FQNENV. V was trimmed by 0 bases and J by 8 bases, leaving 11 bases between them. The CDR3 is made up of 15 amino acids.

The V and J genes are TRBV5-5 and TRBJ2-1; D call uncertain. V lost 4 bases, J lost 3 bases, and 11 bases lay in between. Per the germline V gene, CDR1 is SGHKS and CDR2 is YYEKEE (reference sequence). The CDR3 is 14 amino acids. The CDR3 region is CASSLGSYYNEQFF. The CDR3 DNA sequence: TGTGCCAGCAGCCTAGGGTCGTACTACAATGAGCAGTTCTTC.

The CDR3 region is CASSLASDSGGVGHEQYF. The CDR3 DNA is TGTGCCAGCAGCTTAGCTTCGGATAGTGGTGGCGTTGGCCACGAGCAGTACTTC. V is TRBV7-9 and J is TRBJ2-7; unclear D gene. The CDR3 loop spans 18 amino acids. Germline V gives CDR1 SEHNR, CDR2 FQNEAQ (reference sequence). V shed 0 bases and J shed 5 bases, with 23 bases lying between them.

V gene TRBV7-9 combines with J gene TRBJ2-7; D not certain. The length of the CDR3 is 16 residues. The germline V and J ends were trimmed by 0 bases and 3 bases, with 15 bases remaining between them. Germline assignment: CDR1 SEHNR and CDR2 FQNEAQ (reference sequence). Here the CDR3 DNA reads TGTGCCAGCAGCTTAGCGCGTGTGGGGTTGGACTACGAGCAGTACTTC. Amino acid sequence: CASSLARVGLDYEQYF.

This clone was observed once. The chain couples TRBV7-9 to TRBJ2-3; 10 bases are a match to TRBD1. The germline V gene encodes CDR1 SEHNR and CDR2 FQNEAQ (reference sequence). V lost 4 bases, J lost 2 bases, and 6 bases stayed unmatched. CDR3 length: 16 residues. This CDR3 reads CASSSWTGGSTDTQYF. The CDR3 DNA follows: TGTGCCAGCAGCTCGTGGACAGGGGGATCCACAGATACGCAGTATTTT.

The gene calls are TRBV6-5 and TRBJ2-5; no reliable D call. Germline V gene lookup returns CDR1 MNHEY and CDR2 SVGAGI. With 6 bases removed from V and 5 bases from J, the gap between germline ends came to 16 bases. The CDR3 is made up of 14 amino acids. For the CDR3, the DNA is TGTGCCAGCAGCCGTACCTCCCCTTGGGAGACCCAGTACTTC. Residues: CASSRTSPWETQYF.

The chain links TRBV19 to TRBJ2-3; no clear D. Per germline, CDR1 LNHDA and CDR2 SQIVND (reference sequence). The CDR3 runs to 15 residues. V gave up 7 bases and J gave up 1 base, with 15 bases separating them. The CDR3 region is CASNPTNPRTDTQYF. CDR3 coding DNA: TGTGCCAGTAACCCTACTAACCCACGCACAGATACGCAGTATTTT.

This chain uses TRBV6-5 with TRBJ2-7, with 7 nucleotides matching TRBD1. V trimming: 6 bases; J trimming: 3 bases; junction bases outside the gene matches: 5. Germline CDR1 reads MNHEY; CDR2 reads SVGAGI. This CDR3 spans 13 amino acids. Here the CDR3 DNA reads TGTGCCAGCAGCCGGGGACAGTACTACGAGCAGTACTTC. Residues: CASSRGQYYEQYF.

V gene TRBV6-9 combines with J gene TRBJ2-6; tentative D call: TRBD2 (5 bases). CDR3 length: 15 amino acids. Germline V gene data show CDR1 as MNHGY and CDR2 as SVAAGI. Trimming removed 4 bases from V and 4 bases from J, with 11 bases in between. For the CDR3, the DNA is TGTGCCAGCAGTTTAGGGAGCGGAGGGGCCAACGTCCTGACTTTC. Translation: CASSLGSGGANVLTF.

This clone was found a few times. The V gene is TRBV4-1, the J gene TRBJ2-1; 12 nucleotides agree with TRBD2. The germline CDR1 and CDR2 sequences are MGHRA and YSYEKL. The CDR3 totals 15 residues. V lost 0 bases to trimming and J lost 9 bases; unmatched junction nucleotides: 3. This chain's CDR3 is CASSQDGGLAGEQFF. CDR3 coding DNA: TGCGCCAGCAGCCAAGATGGGGGACTAGCGGGTGAGCAGTTCTTC.

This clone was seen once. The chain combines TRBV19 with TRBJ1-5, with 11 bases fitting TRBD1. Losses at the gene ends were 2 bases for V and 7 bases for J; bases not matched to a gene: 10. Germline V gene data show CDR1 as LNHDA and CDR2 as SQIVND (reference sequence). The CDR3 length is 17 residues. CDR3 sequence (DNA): TGTGCCAGTAGTATACTATCGGGACAGGGGGAGGACCAGCCCCAGCATTTT. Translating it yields CASSILSGQGEDQPQHF.